This TCR beta chain derives from a study of blood T cell repertoires in COVID-19. Germline lookup yields CDR1 WNHNN and CDR2 SYGVQD (reference sequence). CDR3 size: 12 residues. Trimming removed 8 bases from V and 6 bases from J, with 10 bases in between. Repertoires were generated with immunoSEQ multiplex PCR, while TCRdb's copy carries only in-frame clones and drops some. In the table there are about 190,000 clones, roughly 84% of which are singletons. The rearrangement links TRBV10-1 to TRBJ2-2; D ambiguous. Sequenced input: peripheral blood. This receptor was identified in a human donor in a cohort sampled during active COVID-19. The DNA for the CDR3 is TGCGCCAGCTTGGCCAGTTCCGGGGAGCTGTTTTTT. This gives the protein CASLASSGELFF.